What follows are 31 T cell receptor beta chains derived from one specimen sequenced in a study of glioma-infiltrating T cells after dendritic cell vaccination. The data were produced by immunoSEQ multiplex PCR, yet TCRdb's version contains in-frame clones alone and is incomplete. Of 90,000 to 140,000 clones listed, roughly 89% are singletons. Time point denoted: after dendritic cell vaccination, including at tumor progression/relapse. The sequencing here drew on blood, taken after dendritic cell vaccination. The receptors stem from a human donor with glioblastoma.

The rearrangement links TRBV5-1 to TRBJ1-1, with 8 bases identical to TRBD1. The length of the CDR3 is 17 residues. CDR1 SGHRS and CDR2 YFSETQ come from the germline V gene. The ends lost 4 bases at V and 1 base at J; junction bases unmatched: 12. The CDR3 here is CASSPGQGLFSNTEAFF. CDR3 DNA sequence: TGCGCCAGCAGCCCTGGACAGGGTCTTTTTTCGAACACTGAAGCTTTCTTT.

This chain joins TRBV2 and TRBJ2-6, with TRBD1 matching 9 bases. Germline V lookup: CDR1 SNHLY, CDR2 FYNNEI. After removal of 6 bases from V and 1 base from J, the junction contained 10 bases not matched to a gene. CDR3 size: 18 residues. CDR3 loop: CASRQLQGARSGANVLTF. CDR3 coding DNA: TGTGCCAGCAGGCAGTTACAGGGGGCTCGTTCTGGGGCCAACGTCCTGACTTTC.

This clone was seen a single time. J is TRBJ2-1 and V is TRBV11-2; D call uncertain. Germline V gene lookup returns CDR1 SGHAT and CDR2 FQNNGV. CDR3 length equals 12 residues. Trimming pared 0 bases from V and 12 bases from J, leaving 9 bases between. The CDR3 here is CASSLERRPQFF. Here the CDR3 DNA reads TGTGCCAGCAGCTTAGAGCGCCGCCCGCAGTTCTTC.

J is TRBJ1-6 and V is TRBV2; TRBD1 is a possible D gene (5 bases). V was shortened by 6 bases and J by 4 bases, with 10 bases between the two germline ends. The germline V gene has CDR1 SNHLY and CDR2 FYNNEI. The CDR3 is 14 residues long. The CDR3 protein is CASRGQGYNSPLHF. For the CDR3, the DNA is TGTGCCAGCAGGGGTCAGGGTTATAATTCACCCCTCCACTTT.

This sequence joins TRBV4-2 and TRBJ2-1; 10 nucleotides line up with TRBD2. V shed 4 bases and J 7 bases; nucleotides not matched to a gene: 7. Germline CDR1 reads LGHNA; CDR2 reads YNFKEQ. This CDR3 comprises 15 residues. As DNA, the CDR3 is TGTGCCAGCAGCCCCAAGCGGGAGGGCCGGAATGAGCAGTTCTTC. It translates to CASSPKREGRNEQFF.

The rearrangement uses TRBV25-1 and TRBJ2-3; TRBD2 matches at 13 bases. The germline CDR1 and CDR2 sequences are MGHDK and SYGVNS. The trim removed 3 bases at V and 6 bases at J, leaving 6 bases unmatched. The CDR3 is 16 residues long. The CDR3 spells CASSDTSGRVLDTQYF. The CDR3 nucleotides read TGTGCCAGCAGTGACACTAGCGGGAGGGTTTTGGATACGCAGTATTTT.

This chain connects TRBV11-2 to TRBJ2-7; D might be TRBD2 (5 bases). Trimming took off 5 bases at V and 4 bases at J, with 12 bases between the two ends. CDR1 and CDR2 (germline): SGHAT, FQNNGV. This CDR3 has 13 amino acids. The CDR3 sequence: CASSQDSVYEQYF. The CDR3 nucleotides are TGTGCCAGCAGCCAGGACTCCGTATACGAGCAGTACTTC.

This clone was observed once. V gene TRBV6-5 combines with J gene TRBJ2-7, with 11 bases fitting TRBD2. The CDR3 has 15 residues. Per the germline V gene, CDR1 is MNHEY and CDR2 is SVGAGI. V dropped 7 bases and J dropped 3; count of bases not matched to a gene: 8. CDR3 sequence: CASKTGTSGFYEQYF. The CDR3 nucleotides are TGTGCCAGCAAAACCGGGACTAGCGGCTTCTACGAGCAGTACTTC.

This chain uses TRBV14 with TRBJ1-1, with unresolved D. The length of the CDR3 is 13 residues. V was trimmed by 2 bases and J by 1 base, leaving 5 bases between them. Germline V gene data show CDR1 as SGHDN and CDR2 as FVKESK. The CDR3 reads CASSQNWNTEAFF. CDR3 bases: TGTGCCAGCAGCCAAAACTGGAACACTGAAGCTTTCTTT.

This clone was seen a handful of times. The chain recombines TRBV7-9 with TRBJ1-2, with 8 bases identical to TRBD1. The CDR3 loop spans 16 amino acids. The germline CDR1 and CDR2 sequences are SEHNR and FQNEAQ (reference sequence). V shed 5 bases and J 2 bases; nucleotides not matched to a gene: 10. The CDR3 reads CASSPPTGDKNYGYTF. As DNA, the CDR3 is TGTGCCAGCAGCCCACCGACAGGGGACAAAAACTATGGCTACACCTTC.

The J gene is TRBJ2-1, the V gene TRBV9, with 8 nucleotides matching TRBD2. The CDR3 is made up of 15 amino acids. Germline CDR1 and CDR2: SGDLS and YYNGEE. The ends lost 0 bases at V and 3 bases at J; junction bases unmatched: 2. This CDR3 is CASSVGSGSYNEQFF. CDR3 bases: TGTGCCAGCAGCGTAGGGAGCGGGAGCTACAATGAGCAGTTCTTC.

In DNA form, the CDR3 reads TGCAGCGCCATAGCGGGAGGGAACACCGGGGAGCTGTTTTTT. As protein: CSAIAGGNTGELFF. The chain is built from TRBV29-1 and TRBJ2-2; the match to TRBD2 covers 10 bases. The V segment lost 7 bases and the J segment 1 base; nucleotides outside the gene matches: 3. Germline CDR1 SQVTM, CDR2 ANQGSEA. CDR3 length: 14 amino acids.

This chain joins TRBV5-1 and TRBJ2-5; perhaps TRBD1 as D (5 bases). The CDR3 is 14 residues long. From germline, CDR1 is SGHRS and CDR2 YFSETQ. V was cut by 7 bases and J by 4 bases, with 17 bases left in between. In DNA form, the CDR3 reads TGCGCCAGCGGAGCCGCCGGTAGGGGAGAGACCCAGTACTTC. Encoded protein: CASGAAGRGETQYF.

In its sample, this clone was seen once. Other DNA sequences from this sample encode an identical CDR3 as well. This chain joins TRBV29-1 and TRBJ1-1; the D is unclear. The V end lost 6 bases, the J end lost 2 bases, and 7 bases lay between the germline ends. The CDR3 runs to 11 residues. Germline V gene data show CDR1 as SQVTM and CDR2 as ANQGSEA. The CDR3 protein is CSVRRNTEAFF. Written as DNA, the CDR3 is TGCAGCGTCAGAAGAAACACTGAAGCTTTCTTT.

This chain links TRBV11-1 with TRBJ1-5; 10 bases fit TRBD1. Germline values: CDR1 SGHAT, CDR2 FQDESV (reference sequence). This CDR3 comprises 15 residues. J was trimmed by 8 bases and V by 5 bases; bases with no gene match: 9. CDR3 DNA: TGTGCCAGCAGCCGGGACAGGGGTATTGGGGAGCCCCAGCATTTT. Translation gives CASSRDRGIGEPQHF. The entire variable domain, with the rest obtained from reference TRBV11-1 and TRBJ1-5, is as follows: EAEVAQSPRYKITEKSQAVAFWCDPISGHATLYWYRQILGQGPELLVQFQDESVVDDSQLPKDRFSAERLKGVDSTLKIQPAELGDSAMYLCASSRDRGIGEPQHFGDGTRLSIL.

The CDR3 DNA sequence: TGCGCCAGCAATCGACAGGTGAACACCGGGGAGCTGTTTTTT. Residues: CASNRQVNTGELFF. V usage is TRBV10-1 and J usage is TRBJ2-2; D might be TRBD1 (6 bases). The V end was cut by 7 bases, the J end by 1 base, with 10 bases between. The CDR3 consists of 14 residues. The germline V gene encodes CDR1 WNHNN and CDR2 SYGVQD (reference sequence).

V and J are TRBV7-8 and TRBJ2-7, with 9 bases matching TRBD1. Germline loops: CDR1 SGHVS, CDR2 FQNEAQ. The CDR3 runs to 16 residues. V shed 5 bases, J shed 4 bases, and the junction held 12 bases outside the gene matches. The CDR3, as DNA: TGTGCCAGCAGCCCGAGTCCCGGGACAGGGATGTACGAGCAGTACTTC. This codes for CASSPSPGTGMYEQYF.

The chain combines TRBV19 with TRBJ1-2, with TRBD1 matching over 12 bases. V dropped 2 bases and J dropped 0; count of bases not matched to a gene: 10. This CDR3 contains 19 residues. CDR1 is LNHDA, CDR2 SQIVND, per germline (reference sequence). The CDR3 loop is CASSIKGGDRGHANYGYTF. CDR3 sequence (DNA): TGTGCCAGTAGTATAAAAGGAGGGGACAGGGGGCATGCTAACTATGGCTACACCTTC.

CDR3 bases: TGTGCCAGCAGCTTACCTGGGGCTAACGGGGAGCTGTTTTTT. Residues: CASSLPGANGELFF. The V gene is TRBV13, the J gene TRBJ2-2; a possible D gene is TRBD1 (5 bases). V dropped 2 bases and J dropped 7 bases, with 11 bases sitting between them. The germline gives CDR1 PRHDT, CDR2 FYEKMQ (reference sequence). The CDR3 length is 14 residues.

The genes are TRBV6-1 and TRBJ1-6; TRBD1 might be the D (6 bases). V was pared by 2 bases and J by 9 bases, with 8 bases between. Germline values: CDR1 MNHNS, CDR2 SASEGT. The length of the CDR3 is 13 residues. The CDR3 loop is CASSEPGVSPLHF. CDR3 bases: TGTGCCAGCAGTGAACCAGGGGTTTCACCCCTCCACTTT.

V and J are TRBV9 and TRBJ1-1; D unclear. V was trimmed by 0 bases and J by 1 base, leaving 10 bases between them. The CDR3 covers 15 residues. Per germline, CDR1 SGDLS and CDR2 YYNGEE. The CDR3 DNA sequence: TGTGCCAGCAGCGTAGGGAACAGACCGAACACTGAAGCTTTCTTT. The encoded protein is CASSVGNRPNTEAFF.

This chain uses TRBV10-3 with TRBJ2-3, with D tentatively TRBD1 (6 bases). CDR1 and CDR2 from the germline V gene are ENHRY and SYGVKD. Trimming removed 8 bases from V and 5 bases from J, with 14 bases in between. This CDR3 region has 13 residues. CDR3 nucleotides: TGTGCCATCCAAAACAGGGTGGAAGATACGCAGTATTTT. Translation gives CAIQNRVEDTQYF.

The chain carries TRBV5-1 and TRBJ2-7, with 7 bases fitting TRBD1. The CDR3 is 15 amino acids. Germline V gene sequence: CDR1 SGHRS, CDR2 YFSETQ. With V trimmed by 4 bases and J by 2 bases, 9 bases remained unmatched. DNA for the CDR3: TGCGCCAGCAGCCCAAGCGCAGGGGGACCCTACGAGCAGTACTTC. Amino acids: CASSPSAGGPYEQYF.

V is TRBV30 and J is TRBJ2-1; D not certain. Germline V gives CDR1 GTSNPN, CDR2 SVGIG (reference sequence). The CDR3 runs 11 residues. The V end lost 2 bases, the J end lost 4 bases, and 3 bases lay between the germline ends. CDR3 loop: CAWSQYNEQFF. CDR3 coding DNA: TGTGCCTGGAGTCAGTACAATGAGCAGTTCTTC.

The genes are TRBV29-1 and TRBJ1-1, with a weak D call TRBD1 (6 bases). Germline lookup yields CDR1 SQVTM and CDR2 ANQGSEA. The CDR3 has 11 residues. The V gene lost 2 bases and the J gene lost 10 bases, with 11 bases spanning the gap. The CDR3 DNA sequence: TGCAGCGTTGAAAATGGGGGGGCAGCTTTCTTT. Translated: CSVENGGAAFF.

In nucleotides, the CDR3 is TGTGCCAGCAGCCAGACAGGGTTGGCTGGGGCCAACGTCCTGACTTTC. Protein product: CASSQTGLAGANVLTF. The rearrangement uses TRBV11-1 and TRBJ2-6; 7 bases align to TRBD1. The CDR3 consists of 16 residues. V trimming: 5 bases; J trimming: 2 bases; junction bases outside the gene matches: 6. Germline assignment: CDR1 SGHAT and CDR2 FQDESV (reference sequence).

The V call is TRBV19, the J call TRBJ1-1; 9 bases match TRBD1. Unmatched junction bases numbered 1, after V lost 8 bases and J lost 6 bases. The V gene's germline CDR1 is LNHDA and CDR2 SQIVND (reference sequence). The CDR3 length is 11 residues. The CDR3 nucleotides read TGTGCCAGTGACAGGGGGGCTGAAGCTTTCTTT. It encodes CASDRGAEAFF.

The chain couples TRBV7-8 to TRBJ2-2, with 7 bases lining up with TRBD2. Trimming cost V 3 bases and J 0 bases; bases outside gene matches: 10. The CDR3 extends over 18 amino acids. The germline CDR1 and CDR2 sequences are SGHVS and FQNEAQ. CDR3 protein: CASSFLMTAGANTGELFF. CDR3 sequence (DNA): TGTGCCAGCAGCTTCTTAATGACGGCGGGGGCGAACACCGGGGAGCTGTTTTTT.

The gene calls are TRBV6-1 and TRBJ1-2; D is perhaps TRBD1 (6 bases). The V gene lost 4 bases and the J gene lost 1 base, with 13 bases spanning the gap. This CDR3 is 15 amino acids long. Germline V gene sequence: CDR1 MNHNS, CDR2 SASEGT. This CDR3 reads CASSALRGGNYGYTF. The CDR3 nucleotides are TGTGCCAGCAGTGCCTTAAGGGGGGGTAACTATGGCTACACCTTC.

The chain joins TRBV6-1 to TRBJ1-2; maybe TRBD1 (6 bases). CDR1 and CDR2 from the germline V gene are MNHNS and SASEGT. The length of the CDR3 is 13 residues. The V and J ends lost 8 bases and 2 bases respectively, with 12 bases between them. The CDR3 loop is CASVTTGNYGYTF. The CDR3 DNA is TGTGCCAGCGTTACTACAGGGAACTATGGCTACACCTTC.

CDR3 sequence reads: CASSPGQDQPQHF. CDR3 nucleotides: TGTGCCAGTTCTCCGGGACAGGATCAGCCCCAGCATTTT. The V call is TRBV6-5, the J call TRBJ1-5; 8 nucleotides align to TRBD1. Germline values: CDR1 MNHEY, CDR2 SVGAGI. This CDR3 has 13 amino acids. V shed 9 bases, J shed 5 bases, and the junction held 6 bases outside the gene matches.